A selection of T cell receptor beta chains follows, all from one sample in a study of OX40 agonist ivuxolimab in advanced cancers. The assay was immunoSEQ multiplex PCR, and TCRdb's table has in-frame clones only and misses some. The repertoire holds 85,000 to 120,000 clones, with 90% as singletons. Sequencing was performed on CD4+ or CD8+ T cells sorted from blood, taken in a trial of the OX40 agonist ivuxolimab. These receptors all come from an adult with an advanced solid tumor such as melanoma, head and neck, liver or kidney cancer. The CDR3 runs from the conserved cysteine through the conserved F or W. The D gene is left open where the match is weak. For some rows the clone size is stated as once, few or many, or as a class when expanded; others skip it.

CASSSLRGSKATDTQYF	TGTGCCAGCAGCTCGCTTAGGGGGAGCAAGGCCACAGATACGCAGTATTTT	TRBV7-9	NA	NA	TRBJ2-3
CASSKELAASQETQYF	TGTGCCAGCAGCAAAGAACTAGCGGCGAGCCAAGAGACCCAGTACTTC	TRBV5-4	TRBD2	NA	TRBJ2-5
CASSYRVTEAFF	TGTGCCAGCAGTTACAGGGTCACTGAAGCTTTCTTT	TRBV28	NA	NA	TRBJ1-1
CASRLPGGREQYF	TGTGCCAGCAGGCTGCCCGGGGGGAGAGAGCAGTACTTC	TRBV28	TRBD2	NA	TRBJ2-7
CASSSRRQGFNEKLFF	TGTGCCAGCAGCTCTCGACGACAGGGTTTTAATGAAAAACTGTTTTTT	TRBV5-8	TRBD1	NA	TRBJ1-4
CASSLGGRVTEQFF	TGTGCCAGCAGCTTAGGGGGGCGGGTTACTGAGCAGTTCTTC	TRBV7-2	NA	NA	TRBJ2-1
CASSSGQPNTGELFF	TGTGCCAGCAGCTCCGGACAGCCGAACACCGGGGAGCTGTTTTTT	TRBV7-6	NA	NA	TRBJ2-2
CASSPGQFYGYTF	TGTGCCAGCAGTCCCGGACAGTTCTATGGCTACACCTTC	TRBV11-2	NA	NA	TRBJ1-2
CSARGGNEQFF	TGCAGTGCTAGAGGAGGGAATGAGCAGTTCTTC	TRBV20-1	NA	once	TRBJ2-1
CASSRGSRSYEQYF	TGTGCCAGTAGTAGGGGATCGAGGTCATACGAGCAGTACTTC	TRBV19	NA	NA	TRBJ2-7
CASSQGGPGPYEQYF	TGTGCCAGCAGCCAGGGGGGGCCAGGTCCCTACGAGCAGTACTTC	TRBV7-9	NA	NA	TRBJ2-7
CASIPGEGRGANVLTF	TGTGCCAGCATCCCGGGGGAAGGGCGAGGGGCCAACGTCCTGACTTTC	TRBV7-2	NA	NA	TRBJ2-6
CASSLGPNQAFF	TGTGCCAGCAGTTTAGGACCCAACCAAGCTTTCTTT	TRBV28	NA	NA	TRBJ1-1
CASSLMGQDQETQYF	TGTGCCAGCAGCTTAATGGGACAGGACCAAGAGACCCAGTACTTC	TRBV7-9	TRBD1	NA	TRBJ2-5
CASRGLAGGRTDTQYF	TGTGCCAGCAGGGGACTAGCGGGGGGTCGCACAGATACGCAGTATTTT	TRBV27	TRBD2	NA	TRBJ2-3
CASSVGQGSSQPQHF	TGTGCCAGCAGCGTAGGGCAGGGAAGCAGTCAGCCCCAGCATTTT	TRBV9	NA	NA	TRBJ1-5
CASSLVWQETQYF	TGTGCCAGCAGTTTAGTCTGGCAAGAGACCCAGTACTTC	TRBV27	NA	few	TRBJ2-5
CASTRGGRSYEQYF	TGCGCCAGCACCCGCGGGGGCCGCTCCTACGAGCAGTACTTC	TRBV10-2	NA	NA	TRBJ2-7
CASSDRLMNTEAFF	TGTGCCAGCAGTGACCGCCTTATGAACACTGAAGCTTTCTTT	TRBV2	NA	NA	TRBJ1-1
CASSLVRPFGTQYF	TGTGCCAGCAGCTTAGTTAGGCCGTTCGGGACCCAGTACTTC	TRBV7-2	NA	NA	TRBJ2-5
CASSKDTEAFF	TGTGCCAGCAGCAAAGACACTGAAGCTTTCTTT	TRBV21-1	NA	NA	TRBJ1-1
CASSPRTGGTEAFF	TGTGCCAGCAGTCCTCGGACAGGGGGGACTGAAGCTTTCTTT	TRBV6-4	TRBD1	NA	TRBJ1-1
CASSSSQPGLVFRETQYF	TGTGCCAGCAGCTCCAGCCAGCCGGGACTAGTCTTTCGCGAGACCCAGTACTTC	TRBV7-9	TRBD2	once	TRBJ2-5
CASHRPGAPTYEQYF	TGTGCCAGCCACCGCCCAGGGGCACCCACCTACGAGCAGTACTTC	TRBV6-1	NA	few	TRBJ2-7
CASSQGPGTSGGYEQYF	TGCGCCAGCAGCCAAGGCCCTGGGACTAGCGGGGGATACGAGCAGTACTTC	TRBV4-3	TRBD2	few	TRBJ2-7
CASSSRQGALLRSPLHF	TGTGCCAGCAGTTCCCGACAGGGGGCGCTTCTAAGGTCACCCCTCCACTTT	TRBV28	TRBD1	few	TRBJ1-6
CAWRWQASGDTQYF	TGTGCCTGGAGATGGCAGGCTAGTGGAGATACGCAGTATTTT	TRBV30	NA	NA	TRBJ2-3
CASSLAETSGGEPYF	TGCGCCAGCAGCTTGGCCGAGACTAGCGGGGGGGAGCCGTACTTC	TRBV5-1	TRBD2	NA	TRBJ2-5
CASSPPNGPNGNTIYF	TGTGCCAGCTCACCACCGAACGGCCCTAATGGAAACACCATATATTTT	TRBV18	NA	NA	TRBJ1-3
CASGQAGGPSGHNEQFF	TGTGCCAGCGGGCAAGCGGGGGGGCCCTCCGGGCACAATGAGCAGTTCTTC	TRBV7-2	TRBD2	NA	TRBJ2-1
CASSTATNEKLFF	TGTGCCAGCAGTACTGCAACTAATGAAAAACTGTTTTTT	TRBV28	NA	NA	TRBJ1-4
CSVRLAGHTGELFF	TGCAGCGTGAGACTAGCGGGACACACCGGGGAGCTGTTTTTT	TRBV29-1	TRBD2	once	TRBJ2-2
CAWSSLRNYGYTF	TGTGCCTGGAGTTCCCTTAGAAACTATGGCTACACCTTC	TRBV30	NA	NA	TRBJ1-2
CASSPPTGRPTDTQYF	TGTGCCAGCTCACCCCCGACAGGGAGACCCACAGATACGCAGTATTTT	TRBV18	TRBD1	NA	TRBJ2-3
CASSSRTGGNEKLFF	TGTGCCAGCAGCTCTCGGACAGGGGGTAATGAAAAACTGTTTTTT	TRBV5-6	TRBD1	NA	TRBJ1-4
CASSLGQIQETQYF	TGTGCCAGCAGCTTAGGACAGATCCAAGAGACCCAGTACTTC	TRBV11-2	NA	NA	TRBJ2-5
CASSPNAVGTGANVLTF	TGTGCCAGCTCACCAAACGCGGTGGGTACTGGGGCCAACGTCCTGACTTTC	TRBV18	NA	once	TRBJ2-6
CASSQGGQGFYEQYF	TGCGCCAGCAGCCAGGGGGGACAGGGCTTCTACGAGCAGTACTTC	TRBV5-1	TRBD1	NA	TRBJ2-7
CASSFVGEITGELFF	TGTGCCAGCAGCTTCGTGGGGGAGATCACCGGGGAGCTGTTTTTT	TRBV5-4	NA	NA	TRBJ2-2
CASSRAGRGGNYGYTF	TGCGCCAGCAGCCGTGCCGGTCGGGGGGGGAACTATGGCTACACCTTC	TRBV4-1	NA	NA	TRBJ1-2
CASSLSRKGAGGYEQYF	TGTGCCAGCTCACTGAGCCGGAAAGGCGCGGGGGGTTACGAGCAGTACTTC	TRBV18	TRBD2	NA	TRBJ2-7
CASSFEGASTEAFF	TGTGCCAGCAGCTTCGAGGGGGCTAGCACTGAAGCTTTCTTT	TRBV11-2	TRBD1	NA	TRBJ1-1
CASREGNSNQPQHF	TGTGCCAGTAGAGAGGGAAATAGCAATCAGCCCCAGCATTTT	TRBV19	NA	NA	TRBJ1-5
CASSEAGQGKETQYF	TGTGCCAGCAGTGAAGCGGGACAGGGAAAAGAGACCCAGTACTTC	TRBV2	TRBD1	NA	TRBJ2-5
CAISGKREEQFF	TGTGCCATCAGTGGAAAGCGGGAAGAGCAGTTCTTC	TRBV10-3	TRBD2	NA	TRBJ2-1
CASSPGRQGNEQYF	TGCGCCAGCAGCCCGGGGAGGCAGGGAAACGAGCAGTACTTC	TRBV4-3	NA	NA	TRBJ2-7
CATSRGGMKTEAFF	TGTGCCACCAGCAGGGGCGGGATGAAGACTGAAGCTTTCTTT	TRBV15	NA	NA	TRBJ1-1
CASSGFSGQGVGEQFF	TGTGCCAGTAGTGGCTTCTCGGGACAGGGGGTAGGTGAGCAGTTCTTC	TRBV19	TRBD1	NA	TRBJ2-1
CSVEKQSNTEAFF	TGCAGCGTTGAAAAACAGTCGAACACTGAAGCTTTCTTT	TRBV29-1	NA	NA	TRBJ1-1
CSVVGSLNEAFF	TGCAGCGTTGTTGGCAGCTTGAATGAAGCTTTCTTT	TRBV29-1	NA	NA	TRBJ1-1
CASSLGQGLDEQFF	TGTGCCAGCAGCTTAGGACAGGGACTTGATGAGCAGTTCTTC	TRBV11-1	NA	few	TRBJ2-1
CASSQEGGAGQPQHF	TGTGCCAGCAGCCAAGAAGGGGGGGCTGGGCAGCCCCAGCATTTT	TRBV7-8	NA	NA	TRBJ1-5
CASSFMDRLNTEAFF	TGTGCCAGCAGCTTTATGGACAGATTGAACACTGAAGCTTTCTTT	TRBV13	NA	NA	TRBJ1-1
CASSLIGGRNTGELFF	TGTGCCAGCAGCCTTATCGGGGGCCGGAACACCGGGGAGCTGTTTTTT	TRBV7-6	NA	NA	TRBJ2-2
CASSERPDSSYEQYF	TGTGCCAGCAGCGAAAGGCCGGACAGCAGCTACGAGCAGTACTTC	TRBV5-4	NA	NA	TRBJ2-7
CASSVVGDRPTEAFF	TGTGCCAGCAGCGTAGTAGGGGACAGACCCACTGAAGCTTTCTTT	TRBV9	TRBD1	NA	TRBJ1-1
CASSVSGVSTYEQYF	TGTGCCAGCAGCGTGTCGGGGGTCAGCACCTACGAGCAGTACTTC	TRBV9	NA	NA	TRBJ2-7
CASSLQGGSFNSPLHF	TGTGCCAGCAGTTTACAGGGTGGTAGTTTTAATTCACCCCTCCACTTT	TRBV28	NA	NA	TRBJ1-6
CASSRWTGGGNTIYF	TGTGCCAGCAGCCGGTGGACAGGGGGAGGAAACACCATATATTTT	TRBV14	TRBD1	NA	TRBJ1-3